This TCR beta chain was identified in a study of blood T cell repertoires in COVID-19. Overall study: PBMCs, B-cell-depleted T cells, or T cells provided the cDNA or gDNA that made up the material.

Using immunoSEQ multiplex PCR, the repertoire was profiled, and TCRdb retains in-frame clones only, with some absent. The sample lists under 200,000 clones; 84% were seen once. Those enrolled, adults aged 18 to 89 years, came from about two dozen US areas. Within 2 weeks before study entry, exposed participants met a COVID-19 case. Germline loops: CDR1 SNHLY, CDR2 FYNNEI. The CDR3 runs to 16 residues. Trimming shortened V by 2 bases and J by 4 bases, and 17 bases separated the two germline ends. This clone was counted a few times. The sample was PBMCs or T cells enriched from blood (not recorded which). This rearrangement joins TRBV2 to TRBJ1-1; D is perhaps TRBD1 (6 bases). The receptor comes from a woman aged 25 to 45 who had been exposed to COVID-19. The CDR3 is CASSESRGGGSTEAFF. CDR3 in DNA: TGTGCCAGCAGTGAATCCAGGGGCGGTGGGAGCACTGAAGCTTTCTTT.